Listed below are T cell receptor beta chains from one sample, sequenced in a study of human T cells and chemical hapten exposure. MiXCR, run by TCRdb on the RACE reads, gives a single entry per CDR3 protein. The table includes 380,000 or so distinct CDR3 sequences, around 4.8% detected once. The sequenced sample was whole blood, obtained in connection with sensitization to the hapten diphenylcyclopropenone (DPC). The receptors derive from a woman aged 45 to 65 with alopecia areata. Some clones in this sample may be carry-over from other donors' samples. The conserved cysteine and the conserved F or W are not part of the CDR3 here.

v_call: TRBV29-1
cdr3_aa: SVEDRVTNTEAF

v_call: TRBV7-4
cdr3_aa: ASSLDKARTGANTEAF

v_call: TRBV29-1
cdr3_aa: SVDPPGEGETQY

v_call: TRBV18
cdr3_aa: ASSPTLAGGADTQY

v_call: TRBV5-1
cdr3_aa: ASSLFPIDGGAGNEQF

v_call: TRBV6-5
cdr3_aa: ASSPGGLAGGEETQY

v_call: TRBV28
cdr3_aa: ASTTRDRGFQPQH

v_call: TRBV12-3/TRBV12-4
cdr3_aa: ASSLSGTGGPSTEAF

v_call: TRBV27
cdr3_aa: ASSLQGGTGELF

v_call: TRBV10-3
cdr3_aa: AISGRSGGAVEQF

v_call: TRBV12-3/TRBV12-4
cdr3_aa: ASRGGPGNSNQPQH

v_call: TRBV29-1
cdr3_aa: SAVSRDFDNEQF

v_call: TRBV7-2
cdr3_aa: ASSLSFGTRLNTEAF

v_call: TRBV12-3/TRBV12-4
cdr3_aa: ASSRTGPYSNQPQH

v_call: TRBV5-4
cdr3_aa: ASSLLLGGETQY

v_call: TRBV3-1
cdr3_aa: ASSPSPGHLSNQPQH

v_call: TRBV11-3
cdr3_aa: ASSLGGSGAMNTEAF

v_call: TRBV7-8
cdr3_aa: ASSPVSSYNEQF